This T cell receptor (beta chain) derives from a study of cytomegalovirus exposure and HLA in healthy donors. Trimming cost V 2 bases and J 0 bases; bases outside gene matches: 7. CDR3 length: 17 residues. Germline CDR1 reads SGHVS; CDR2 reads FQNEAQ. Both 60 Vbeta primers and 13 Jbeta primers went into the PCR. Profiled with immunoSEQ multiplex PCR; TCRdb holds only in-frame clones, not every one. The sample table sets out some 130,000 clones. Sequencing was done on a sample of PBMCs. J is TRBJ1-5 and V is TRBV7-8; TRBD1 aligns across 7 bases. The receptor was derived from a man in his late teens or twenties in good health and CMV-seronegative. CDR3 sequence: CASSLPGQTYSNQPQHF. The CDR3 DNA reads TGTGCCAGCAGCTTACCGGGACAGACATATAGCAATCAGCCCCAGCATTTT. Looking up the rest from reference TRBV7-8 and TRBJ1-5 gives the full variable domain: GAGVSQSPRYKVAKRGQDVALRCDPISGHVSLFWYQQALGQGPEFLTYFQNEAQLDKSGLPSDRFFAERPEGSVSTLKIQRTQQEDSAVYLCASSLPGQTYSNQPQHFGDGTRLSIL.